This T cell receptor beta chain was retrieved from a study of beta chain features in type 1 diabetes. Points from the study as a whole: Type 1 diabetes patients had moderately but significantly shorter TCRB CDR3s in all four CD4+ subsets.

As concerns this clone: The antigen is undetermined.

CDR1 is SNHLY, CDR2 FYNNEI, per germline. V lost 4 bases and J lost 1, with 10 bases in between. The CDR3 has 14 amino acids. TCRB transcripts that were expressed got sequenced, as all of the isolated RNA had been reverse transcribed. TCRdb's table, derived via immunoSEQ multiplex PCR, lists solely in-frame clones and lacks some. In the table there are under 300,000 clones, 20% of which are singletons. The sequencing sample was made of naive CD4+ T cells from blood. This TCR was sampled from a woman between 35 and 50 years old with type 1 diabetes. J is TRBJ1-1 and V is TRBV2; no reliable D call. The CDR3 DNA reads as TGTGCCAGCAGTGTTTTGAGCGAGAACACTGAAGCTTTCTTT. It codes for CASSVLSENTEAFF.